These T cell receptor beta chains were read from a single sample in a study of cytomegalovirus exposure and HLA in healthy donors. The table came from immunoSEQ multiplex PCR; TCRdb's copy has only in-frame clones and leaves some out. This repertoire shows roughly 110,000 clones, around 82% found once; its top ten account for 1.6%. Material for sequencing was PBMCs. The receptors were sampled from a man aged 50 to 59 in good health and CMV-seronegative. The CDR3 runs from the conserved cysteine through the conserved F or W.

TRBV10-3 | CAISESGRGSTDTQYF
TRBV7-9 | CASSVPGQGNTEAFF
TRBV5-6 | CASSRPGQERTGELFF
TRBV27 | CASSKGDSYEQYF
TRBV7-8 | CASSSNRMRTDTQYF
TRBV18 | CASSPRRNRGQSYNEQFF
TRBV4-2 | CASSQDLITSLDNEQFF
TRBV27 | CASSLSGGPLNEQFF
TRBV5-4 | CASSLDGNQPQHF
TRBV5-4 | CASSSDRVNTEAFF
TRBV4-1 | CASSQVRGQASETQYF
TRBV5-1 | CASSLVTRQGTGELFF
TRBV6-5 | CASSRTGVAYEQCF
TRBV2 | CASSERQGGEQYF
TRBV29-1 | CSGLTGGNTEAFF
TRBV28 | CAGGGTGSADTQYF
TRBV7-2 | CASSLETYYNEQFF
TRBV30 | CAWCASGLRGETQYF
TRBV9 | CASSVGTANQPQHF
TRBV6-1 | CASSGGTRGNQPQHF
TRBV7-2 | CASSLAGGWANGNTIYF
TRBV27 | CASSPRQGAAYEQYF
TRBV10-1 | CASSEGDTEAFF
TRBV6-5 | CATSEEVSLYGYTF
TRBV19 | CASSIGQGAGANVLTF
TRBV28 | CASSQRGLNTIYF
TRBV4-3 | CASSPDRSYEQYF
TRBV5-1 | CASSLTSLQALQYGYTF
TRBV9 | CASSVAGTGSGELFF
TRBV25-1 | CASTSSSYEQYF
TRBV6-5 | CASMGLGANGYTF
TRBV6-6 | CASSSPGGTEAFF
TRBV7-3 | CASSLEASHGYTF
TRBV6-1 | CASSRSGRAGEQFF
TRBV6-5 | CASKGGGMYF
TRBV23-1 | CASSQPLGGKPQETQYF
TRBV4-1 | CASSLGQSNQPQHF
TRBV4-1 | CASSQVRENYGYTF
TRBV10-3 | CASTGTGAQNGYEQYF
TRBV30 | CAWWTNQETQYF
TRBV25-1 | CASSEWGRDTEAFF
TRBV10-3 | CAISEDRDRGSGELFF
TRBV4-1 | CASSHPGTGKNTGELFF
TRBV19 | CASSPLTSGARDTQYF
TRBV7-2 | CASSLGDRIYGYTF
TRBV20-1 | CSAAGDPEAFF
TRBV18 | CASSPGQGNYGYTF
TRBV5-1 | CASSPYPGQGVRETQYF
TRBV6-5 | CASSTTLYEQYF